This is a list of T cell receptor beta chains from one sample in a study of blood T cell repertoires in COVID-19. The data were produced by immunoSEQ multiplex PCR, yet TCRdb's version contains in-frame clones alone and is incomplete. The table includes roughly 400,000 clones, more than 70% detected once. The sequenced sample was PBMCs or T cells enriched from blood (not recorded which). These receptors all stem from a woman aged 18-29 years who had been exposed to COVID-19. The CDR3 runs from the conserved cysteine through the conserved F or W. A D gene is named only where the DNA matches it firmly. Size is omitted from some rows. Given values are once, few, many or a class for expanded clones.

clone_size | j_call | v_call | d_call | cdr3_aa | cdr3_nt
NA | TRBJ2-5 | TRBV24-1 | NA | CATSDLQDQETQYF | TGTGCCACCAGTGATCTACAGGACCAAGAGACCCAGTACTTC
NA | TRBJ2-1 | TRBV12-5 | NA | CASSAGAPYNEQFF | TGTGCTAGTTCAGCGGGTGCACCCTACAATGAGCAGTTCTTC
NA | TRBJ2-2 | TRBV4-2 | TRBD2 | CASSQSGAGGLTGELFF | TGTGCCAGCAGCCAAAGTGGAGCGGGGGGGCTCACCGGGGAGCTGTTTTTT
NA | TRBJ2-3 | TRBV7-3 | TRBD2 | CASSLYGGVTDTQYF | TGTGCCAGCAGTTTATACGGGGGGGTAACAGATACGCAGTATTTT
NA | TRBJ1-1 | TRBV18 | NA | CAIREGQNTEAFF | TGTGCCATCCGAGAGGGACAGAACACTGAAGCTTTCTTT
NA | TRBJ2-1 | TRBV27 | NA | CASSSASIDNEQFF | TGTGCCAGCAGTTCTGCGAGCATCGACAATGAGCAGTTCTTC
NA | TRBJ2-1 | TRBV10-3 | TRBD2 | CAISGDSGGRQFF | TGTGCCATCAGTGGGGATAGCGGGGGGAGGCAGTTCTTC
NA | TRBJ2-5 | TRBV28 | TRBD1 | CASRGTGKETQYF | TGTGCCAGCAGGGGGACAGGGAAAGAGACCCAGTACTTC
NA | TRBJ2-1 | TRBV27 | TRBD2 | CASSLLASGREQFF | TGTGCCAGCAGTTTATTGGCTAGCGGGAGGGAGCAGTTCTTC
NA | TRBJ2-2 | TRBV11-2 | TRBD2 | CASSGTSALTGELFF | TGTGCCAGCAGCGGCACTAGCGCCCTCACCGGGGAGCTGTTTTTT
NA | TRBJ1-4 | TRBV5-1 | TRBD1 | CASSPGQGATNEKLFF | TGCGCCAGCAGCCCCGGACAGGGGGCAACTAATGAAAAACTGTTTTTT
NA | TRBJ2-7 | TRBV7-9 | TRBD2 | CASSPGLAGGPYEQYF | TGTGCCAGCAGCCCAGGACTAGCGGGAGGCCCCTACGAGCAGTACTTC
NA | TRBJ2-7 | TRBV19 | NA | CASRAGDEQYF | TGTGCTTCTAGAGCGGGCGACGAGCAGTACTTC
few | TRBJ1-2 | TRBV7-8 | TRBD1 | CASADRVNYGYTF | TGTGCCAGTGCGGACAGGGTTAACTATGGCTACACCTTC
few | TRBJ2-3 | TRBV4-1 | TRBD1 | CASSQPGQLWDTQYF | TGCGCCAGCAGCCAACCGGGACAGCTTTGGGATACGCAGTATTTT
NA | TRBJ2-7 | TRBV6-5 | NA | CASSYLHEQYF | TGTGCCAGCAGTTACCTCCACGAGCAGTACTTC
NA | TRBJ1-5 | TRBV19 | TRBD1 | CASTDRGQPQHF | TGTGCCAGTACCGACAGGGGTCAGCCCCAGCATTTT
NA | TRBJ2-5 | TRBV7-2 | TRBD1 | CASSLGQGARETQYF | TGTGCCAGCAGCTTAGGGCAGGGGGCGCGAGAGACCCAGTACTTC